Listed here are 9 T cell receptor beta chains from one sample, sequenced in a study of blood T cells in healthy people across ages. Sample-barcoded 5' priming and a J-beta primer mix drove a second PCR of 7 to 11 cycles. TCRdb reanalysed the 5' RACE reads using MiXCR and keeps one entry per CDR3 protein. The table lists about 930,000 distinct CDR3 sequences, roughly 29% of them singletons. This same sample was also taken into another study, of T cells of mothers and their children.

Sequences were obtained from blood. These receptors all come from a woman aged 40 to 49 in good health.

This clonotype was seen at least ten times. The chain carries TRBV7-2 and TRBJ2-7, with a possible D match to TRBD2 (5 bases). The germline gives CDR1 SGHTA, CDR2 FQGNSA. Trimming removed 5 bases at V and 4 bases at J, with 15 bases between. This CDR3 is 14 amino acids long. CDR3 region: CASSVGLLLYEQYF. Here the CDR3 DNA reads TGTGCCAGCAGCGTCGGACTGTTACTTTACGAGCAGTACTTC.

This clonotype has a handful of counts. The V call is TRBV12-3 or TRBV12-4, the J call TRBJ2-3; D may be TRBD1 (6 bases). V lost 5 bases to trimming and J lost 2 bases, with 17 bases between them. The CDR3 loop spans 16 amino acids. Written as DNA, the CDR3 is TGTGCCAGCAGTCGTCTACAGGGACCCACCACAGATACGCAGTATTTT. Translation: CASSRLQGPTTDTQYF.

About this clonotype: Compared with germline, one end of the junction differs, possibly owing to a read error. This chain connects TRBV28 to TRBJ2-3; D not certain. CDR1 MDHEN and CDR2 SYDVKM come from the germline V gene. The CDR3 extends over 11 amino acids. The CDR3 coding sequence is TGTGCCAGCAGTTTATTGGATACGCGGTATTTT. Protein product: CASSLLDTRYF.

In this sample, this clonotype turned up many times. The chain links TRBV7-3 to TRBJ2-1; the D gene is possibly TRBD1 (5 bases). This CDR3 contains 13 residues. V lost 2 bases and J lost 8, with 10 bases in between. Germline CDR1 SGHTA, CDR2 FQGTGA. This chain's CDR3 is CASSLRRGDEQFF. The CDR3 bases are TGTGCCAGCAGCTTACGTAGGGGTGATGAGCAGTTCTTC. The full variable domain, its missing parts supplied by reference TRBV7-3 and TRBJ2-1, is GAGVSQTPSNKVTEKGKYVELRCDPISGHTALYWYRQSLGQGPEFLIYFQGTGAADDSGLPNDRFFAVRPEGSVSTLKIQRTERGDSAVYLCASSLRRGDEQFFGPGTRLTVL.

There are many counts of this clonotype. The chain employs TRBV28 and TRBJ2-7; a possible D gene is TRBD2 (8 bases). There are 18 residues in the CDR3. Germline V gene data show CDR1 as MDHEN and CDR2 as SYDVKM. V was cut by 3 bases and J by 4 bases, with 25 bases left in between. CDR3 in amino acids: CASSFVAGGRGLRYEQYF. The CDR3, as DNA: TGTGCCAGCAGTTTCGTCGCGGGGGGCAGGGGGTTGAGGTACGAGCAGTACTTC.

The chain uses TRBV7-9 and TRBJ2-4, with TRBD2 identical over 9 bases. The CDR3 has 14 residues. Germline loops: CDR1 SEHNR, CDR2 FQNEAQ (reference sequence). Losses at the gene ends were 6 bases for V and 2 bases for J; bases not matched to a gene: 2. CDR3 bases: TGTGCCAGCAGAAGCGGGGGGACCAAAAACATTCAGTACTTC. This translates into CASRSGGTKNIQYF.

This clonotype was detected only a few times. V gene TRBV29-1 combines with J gene TRBJ1-4; perhaps TRBD1 as D (5 bases). The V end lost 6 bases, the J end lost 3 bases, and 17 bases lay between the germline ends. The CDR3 length is 15 residues. The germline gives CDR1 SQVTM, CDR2 ANQGSEA. This chain's CDR3 is CSVKRARDPNEKLFF. The CDR3 DNA sequence: TGCAGCGTCAAGAGGGCCCGGGACCCTAATGAAAAACTGTTTTTT.

In this sample, this clonotype turned up a few times. The chain couples TRBV5-1 to TRBJ2-7, with D possibly being TRBD1 (6 bases). The CDR3 totals 13 residues. Germline CDR1 and CDR2: SGHRS and YFSETQ. V was shortened by 4 bases and J by 9 bases, with 17 bases between the two germline ends. In DNA form, the CDR3 reads TGCGCCAGCAGCCTGTCACAGGGTGGAGGGCAGTACTTC. This codes for CASSLSQGGGQYF. The whole variable domain, filled in from reference TRBV5-1 and TRBJ2-7, reads KAGVTQTPRYLIKTRGQQVTLSCSPISGHRSVSWYQQTPGQGLQFLFEYFSETQRNKGNFPGRFSGRQFSNSRSEMNVSTLELGDSALYLCASSLSQGGGQYFGPGTRLTVT.

With respect to this clonotype: A much larger clone lies a single base off, so this may be a read error. V usage is TRBV20-1 and J usage is TRBJ2-1; 10 bases are shared with TRBD2. This CDR3 is built from 15 residues. From germline, CDR1 is DFQATT and CDR2 SNEGSKA (reference sequence). After removal of 1 base from V and 12 bases from J, the junction contained 12 bases not matched to a gene. The CDR3 DNA is TGCAGTGCTAGAGGCGGGACTAGCGAAATACTTAGGCAGTTCTTC. Protein product: CSARGGTSEILRQFF.